What follows describes a single T cell receptor (beta chain). Its antigen is not known. These data belong to a study of T cell responses to AZD1222 COVID-19 vaccine. About the study: The study pooled second doses at about 4 or about 12 weeks. General study points: Compared with day 0, the breadth and depth of the Spike-specific TCR repertoire rose significantly after two doses of AZD1222. The peak T cell response came first, and repertoires were sampled only after it.

Repertoires were generated with immunoSEQ multiplex PCR, while TCRdb's copy carries only in-frame clones and drops some. The table includes under 150,000 clones, about 89% detected once. Per the germline V gene, CDR1 is SEHNR and CDR2 is FQNEAQ (reference sequence). The CDR3 has 15 amino acids. V trimming: 4 bases; J trimming: 4 bases; junction bases outside the gene matches: 6. Sequences were derived from peripheral blood, sampled on day 0 of AZD1222 vaccination. The chain links TRBV7-9 to TRBJ2-5; 10 bases line up with TRBD2. The receptor was derived from an adult in good health. The DNA of the CDR3 is TGTGCCAGCAGCTCTGGGGTAGCGGGAGGAGAGACCCAGTACTTC. It codes for CASSSGVAGGETQYF.